One sample yielded the 12 T cell receptor beta chains listed below, sequenced in a study of PD-1 blockade in classical Hodgkin lymphoma. The data were produced by immunoSEQ multiplex PCR, yet TCRdb's version contains in-frame clones alone and is incomplete. This sample has tens of thousands of clones, with about 88% found just once. All the patients suffered relapse after autologous stem cell transplantation, and brentuximab vedotin exposure differed. The sequencing here drew on peripheral blood mononuclear cells (PBMCs), taken before the second cycle of nivolumab. These receptors all come from a human donor with classical Hodgkin lymphoma.

This sequence joins TRBV7-9 and TRBJ1-1, with a possible D match to TRBD1 (5 bases). CDR1 and CDR2 (germline): SEHNR, FQNEAQ (reference sequence). The CDR3 contains 15 residues. Trimming cost V 6 bases and J 2 bases, with 16 bases left between them. DNA for the CDR3: TGTGCCAGCAGATATCTCCGTGGGGGAAACACTGAAGCTTTCTTT. Its protein is CASRYLRGGNTEAFF.

This sequence joins TRBV28 and TRBJ2-1; D uncertain. The CDR3 spans 12 residues. Germline lookup yields CDR1 MDHEN and CDR2 SYDVKM. Trimming stripped 4 bases from V and 5 bases from J, with 6 bases between. DNA of the CDR3: TGTGCCAGCAGTTGGACCAACAATGAGCAGTTCTTC. Its translation: CASSWTNNEQFF.

This clone came up once. The chain has TRBV7-2 and TRBJ1-5; D remains unclear. This CDR3 is 16 amino acids long. The V gene's germline CDR1 is SGHTA and CDR2 FQGNSA. V lost 1 base and J 0 bases, leaving 10 bases between the germline ends. In nucleotides, the CDR3 is TGTGCCAGCAGCTTAGGGGGAGGCTATAGCAATCAGCCCCAGCATTTT. This sequence encodes CASSLGGGYSNQPQHF.

This chain uses TRBV4-1 with TRBJ1-4; TRBD1 agrees at 10 bases. The germline V gene has CDR1 MGHRA and CDR2 YSYEKL. CDR3 length: 15 residues. V lost 1 base and J lost 7; bases outside the gene matches: 3. The CDR3 sequence: CASSQVWDRGEKLFF. CDR3 DNA: TGCGCCAGCAGCCAAGTTTGGGACAGGGGTGAAAAACTGTTTTTT.

This chain uses TRBV7-2 with TRBJ2-1, with D tentatively TRBD1 (5 bases). Trimming took off 6 bases at V and 7 bases at J, with 16 bases between the two ends. The CDR3 spans 14 residues. Germline-derived CDR1 and CDR2 are SGHTA and FQGNSA. The CDR3 is CASSLSRDGNEQFF. CDR3 in DNA: TGTGCCAGCAGTCTCTCCAGGGATGGGAATGAGCAGTTCTTC.

The J gene is TRBJ2-7, the V gene TRBV13; a possible D gene is TRBD2 (5 bases). Per the germline V gene, CDR1 is PRHDT and CDR2 is FYEKMQ (reference sequence). The germline V and J ends were trimmed by 4 bases and 3 bases, with 19 bases remaining between them. The CDR3 has 16 amino acids. The CDR3 sequence: CASSSPGRGSLYEQYF. Here the CDR3 DNA reads TGTGCCAGCAGCTCCCCAGGCCGAGGGTCCCTCTACGAGCAGTACTTC.

The chain is built from TRBV19 and TRBJ2-5; TRBD1 is a possible D gene (5 bases). The CDR3 is 15 residues long. Germline CDR1 LNHDA, CDR2 SQIVND (reference sequence). With 9 bases removed from V and 5 bases from J, the gap between germline ends came to 22 bases. The CDR3 DNA sequence: TGTGCCAGCAAGAACAGGATCACGCCTGGGGAGACCCAGTACTTC. Amino acids: CASKNRITPGETQYF. Full variable domain (outside the CDR3, taken from reference TRBV19 and TRBJ2-5): DGGITQSPKYLFRKEGQNVTLSCEQNLNHDAMYWYRQDPGQGLRLIYYSQIVNDFQKGDIAEGYSVSREKKESFPLTVTSAQKNPTAFYLCASKNRITPGETQYFGPGTRLLVL.

The V gene is TRBV7-9, the J gene TRBJ2-1; D call uncertain. CDR1 is SEHNR and CDR2 is FQNEAQ in the germline V gene (reference sequence). V lost 5 bases to trimming and J lost 7 bases, with 18 bases between them. This CDR3 is built from 15 residues. The CDR3 DNA reads as TGTGCCAGCAGCCCGGCTCCACTACATTTAAATGAGCAGTTCTTC. Translated: CASSPAPLHLNEQFF.

V gene TRBV4-2 combines with J gene TRBJ1-4; TRBD1 is a possible D gene (6 bases). Between the trimmed V and J ends, which lost 3 bases and 7 bases, there was a span of 15 bases. Germline-derived CDR1 and CDR2 are LGHNA and YNFKEQ. The CDR3 is 15 amino acids. CDR3 sequence (DNA): TGTGCCAGCAGCCAGCAGGGGAGGGAGATTGAAAAACTGTTTTTT. This translates into CASSQQGREIEKLFF.

The V gene is TRBV7-9, the J gene TRBJ2-2; 12 nucleotides match TRBD2. This CDR3 comprises 16 residues. The V and J ends lost 5 bases and 4 bases, in that order; junction bases with no gene match: 5. Germline values: CDR1 SEHNR, CDR2 FQNEAQ (reference sequence). CDR3 DNA: TGTGCCAGCAGCCCGACTAGCGGGAGCTTCACCGGGGAGCTGTTTTTT. It specifies CASSPTSGSFTGELFF.

The gene calls are TRBV11-1 and TRBJ2-2; 7 positions agree with TRBD1. After removal of 5 bases from V and 6 bases from J, the junction contained 9 bases not matched to a gene. The CDR3 is 15 residues long. Germline V lookup: CDR1 SGHAT, CDR2 FQDESV (reference sequence). CDR3 nucleotides: TGTGCCAGCAGCCGGACAGGCCTGCCCCCCGGGGAGCTGTTTTTT. Translating gives CASSRTGLPPGELFF.

J is TRBJ2-4 and V is TRBV25-1, with 8 bases identical to TRBD2. Germline V gene data show CDR1 as MGHDK and CDR2 as SYGVNS. The CDR3 is 17 amino acids. J lost 1 base, V lost 1 base, and 6 bases had no gene match. CDR3 sequence: CASSEFGGGGAKNIQYF. The CDR3 bases are TGTGCCAGCAGTGAATTCGGTGGCGGGGGGGCCAAAAACATTCAGTACTTC.